Listed here are 10 T cell receptor beta chains from one sample, sequenced in a study of cytomegalovirus exposure and HLA in healthy donors. 60 Vbeta and 13 Jbeta primers were used in PCR. Method: immunoSEQ multiplex PCR; TCRdb's copy keeps in-frame clones and lacks some. The sample has fewer than 130,000 clones; the top ten hold about 0.59%. What was sequenced was PBMCs. Every receptor here comes from a man in his fifties in good health and CMV-seronegative.

V usage is TRBV5-4 and J usage is TRBJ2-2; a weak D match, TRBD2 (5 bases). The CDR3 is 14 residues long. V was shortened by 1 base and J by 6 bases, with 10 bases between the two germline ends. Germline assignment: CDR1 SGHNT and CDR2 YYREEE (reference sequence). The CDR3 DNA sequence: TGTGCCAGCAGCTTGCGGGGAAGGGCCGGGGAGCTGTTTTTT. Its translation is CASSLRGRAGELFF.

The chain joins TRBV19 to TRBJ1-5; 7 bases line up with TRBD1. After removal of 10 bases from V and 5 bases from J, the junction contained 5 bases not matched to a gene. This CDR3 comprises 12 residues. CDR1 is LNHDA, CDR2 SQIVND, per germline (reference sequence). The CDR3 reads CATGTEYQPQHF. The CDR3, as DNA: TGTGCCACAGGGACAGAATATCAGCCCCAGCATTTT.

The rearrangement joins TRBV5-1 to TRBJ2-7; a possible D gene is TRBD1 (5 bases). V was pared by 4 bases and J by 0 bases, with 14 bases between. CDR3 size: 15 residues. CDR1 and CDR2 (germline): SGHRS, YFSETQ. The CDR3 here is CASSPRQGSSYEQYF. The DNA for the CDR3 is TGCGCCAGCAGCCCCCGCCAGGGTAGCTCCTACGAGCAGTACTTC.

The chain combines TRBV18 with TRBJ1-2; unclear D gene. Germline V gene lookup returns CDR1 KGHSH and CDR2 LQKENI. This CDR3 is 13 amino acids long. The germline V and J ends were trimmed by 2 bases and 12 bases, with 16 bases remaining between them. The CDR3 loop is CASSPSQDAVHTF. In DNA, the CDR3 is TGTGCCAGCTCACCATCCCAGGATGCAGTCCACACCTTC.

The genes are TRBV25-1 and TRBJ2-7, with 11 bases fitting TRBD1. The CDR3 has 14 amino acids. V shed 6 bases, J shed 7 bases, and the junction held 8 bases outside the gene matches. Germline V gives CDR1 MGHDK, CDR2 SYGVNS. The CDR3 sequence is CASREDRGPNEQYF. DNA of the CDR3: TGTGCCAGCAGGGAGGACAGGGGGCCGAATGAGCAGTACTTC.

This chain uses TRBV5-4 with TRBJ1-5, with D tentatively TRBD1 (6 bases). Trimming removed 2 bases at V and 4 bases at J, with 10 bases between. Germline V CDR1 and CDR2: SGHNT, YYREEE (reference sequence). The CDR3 is 14 residues long. CDR3 DNA: TGTGCCAGCAGCTTCGGGGGGACAAATCAGCCCCAGCATTTT. Amino acids: CASSFGGTNQPQHF. Looking up the rest from reference TRBV5-4 and TRBJ1-5 gives the full variable domain: ETGVTQSPTHLIKTRGQQVTLRCSSQSGHNTVSWYQQALGQGPQFIFQYYREEENGRGNFPPRFSGLQFPNYSSELNVNALELDDSALYLCASSFGGTNQPQHFGDGTRLSIL.

The chain links TRBV2 to TRBJ1-2, with 9 nucleotides matching TRBD1. V trimming: 6 bases; J trimming: 8 bases; junction bases outside the gene matches: 7. The germline V gene encodes CDR1 SNHLY and CDR2 FYNNEI. The CDR3 has 13 residues. The CDR3 is CASSLGQGVGYTF. In DNA form, the CDR3 reads TGTGCCAGCAGCCTGGGACAGGGAGTCGGCTACACCTTC.

This rearrangement joins TRBV6-5 to TRBJ2-7; D remains unclear. The CDR3 consists of 15 residues. Between the trimmed V and J ends, which lost 0 bases and 2 bases, there was a span of 11 bases. Germline lookup yields CDR1 MNHEY and CDR2 SVGAGI. The CDR3 region has the DNA TGTGCCAGCAGTTACTCGAGCGTCAGTACCTACGAGCAGTACTTC. Translating it yields CASSYSSVSTYEQYF.

The chain combines TRBV19 with TRBJ1-5; 7 bases align to TRBD1. The germline CDR1 and CDR2 sequences are LNHDA and SQIVND (reference sequence). V lost 10 bases, J lost 5 bases, and 8 bases stayed unmatched. This CDR3 comprises 13 residues. The chain's CDR3 is CATATGFDQPQHF. CDR3 DNA sequence: TGTGCCACCGCGACAGGGTTTGATCAGCCCCAGCATTTT.

The chain employs TRBV19 and TRBJ1-1; no clear D gene. Looked up from germline, CDR1 is LNHDA and CDR2 is SQIVND (reference sequence). The CDR3 is 15 amino acids. V was cut by 7 bases and J by 3 bases, with 18 bases left in between. The CDR3 nucleotides are TGTGCCAGTATTCCCCCCTGGGGAGGAGACACTGAAGCTTTCTTT. The encoded protein is CASIPPWGGDTEAFF.